Listed below are T cell receptor beta chains from one sample, sequenced in a study of cytomegalovirus exposure and HLA in healthy donors. TCRdb's table, derived via immunoSEQ multiplex PCR, lists solely in-frame clones and lacks some. The repertoire holds about 240,000 clones, with over 80% as singletons. The sequenced material came from PBMCs. These TCRs come from a woman between 40 and 55 years old in good health and CMV-seropositive. The CDR3 runs from the conserved cysteine through the conserved F or W. D genes are given only for firm matches. The size field is filled for only some rows; it gives once, few, many or a size class.

J,size,D,V,DNA,CDR3
TRBJ1-2,NA,NA,TRBV5-1,TGCGCCAGCAGCTTGGAGGGGGACCTTCTCGATGACTTAGGCTACACCTTC,CASSLEGDLLDDLGYTF
TRBJ2-3,NA,TRBD1,TRBV2,TGTGCCAGCAGAGGACAGGGGGCGGCAGATACGCAGTATTTT,CASRGQGAADTQYF
TRBJ2-1,NA,NA,TRBV4-3,TGCGCCAGCAGCCTCACGAGCGGTAGCTCCTACAATGAGCAGTTCTTC,CASSLTSGSSYNEQFF
TRBJ1-1,few,NA,TRBV9,TGTGCCAGCAGTGGGCGGGTGGGCACTGAAGCTTTCTTT,CASSGRVGTEAFF
TRBJ2-3,NA,TRBD2,TRBV7-6,TGTGCCAGCAGCTTACAACCGGGACTAGCGGGGGGCTTCACAGATACGCAGTATTTT,CASSLQPGLAGGFTDTQYF
TRBJ2-7,once,NA,TRBV7-2,TGTGCCAGCAGCCCTGGTCTCGAGCAGTACTTC,CASSPGLEQYF
TRBJ2-7,NA,TRBD2,TRBV5-1,TGCGCCAGCAGCGCCGGGACTAGCGGGGGGGCGGCGCAGTACTTC,CASSAGTSGGAAQYF
TRBJ1-5,NA,NA,TRBV27,TGTGCCAGCAGTTTAATGGGGGGTCAGCCCCAGCATTTT,CASSLMGGQPQHF
TRBJ1-1,NA,TRBD1,TRBV19,TGTGCCAGTAGTATACGGACAGGACCCAACGATAACACTGAAGCTTTCTTT,CASSIRTGPNDNTEAFF
TRBJ2-5,NA,NA,TRBV5-1,TGCGCCACCTCTACCAGCAGGGGAGAGACCCAGTACTTC,CATSTSRGETQYF
TRBJ1-2,NA,NA,TRBV6-5,TGTGCCAGCAGTTACTCTCAACAGGGAGCAGGTGGCTACACCTTC,CASSYSQQGAGGYTF
TRBJ1-1,NA,NA,TRBV5-1,TGCGCCAGCAGCTTGGAGCCAGGGGTCGCTGAAGCTTTCTTT,CASSLEPGVAEAFF
TRBJ2-2,few,TRBD1,TRBV11-2,TGTGCCAGCAGCTTTTGGGACAGGGGATCCGGGGAGCTGTTTTTT,CASSFWDRGSGELFF
TRBJ2-7,NA,NA,TRBV6-1,TGTGCCAGCAGTGAATGGTCGACTTACGGTGAGCAGTACTTC,CASSEWSTYGEQYF
TRBJ1-5,once,TRBD1,TRBV4-3,TGCGCCAGCAGCCAAGGGATCCGGGACAGAACCGCCCAGCATTTT,CASSQGIRDRTAQHF
TRBJ2-3,NA,NA,TRBV9,TGTGCCAGCAGCGTCGGTTTGGGGCCAGATACGCAGTATTTT,CASSVGLGPDTQYF
TRBJ2-1,NA,NA,TRBV28,TGTGCCAGCAGGAAAGGAGTTCTAGCACAACACAGCTCCTACAATGAGCAGTTCTTC,CASRKGVLAQHSSYNEQFF
TRBJ2-7,NA,TRBD1,TRBV5-1,TGCGCCTCACAGCAATATTCGGACAGGATTAACTACGAGCAGTACTTC,CASQQYSDRINYEQYF
TRBJ2-5,NA,TRBD2,TRBV6-5,TGTGCCAGCAGTTACTCTAGCGGGGGTTCTCAGTACTTC,CASSYSSGGSQYF
TRBJ2-7,NA,TRBD1,TRBV7-2,TGTGCCAGCAGCGCAGACAGGGAAGGGGTTAGGGCAACCCCCCGCGAGCAGTACTTC,CASSADREGVRATPREQYF
TRBJ1-3,NA,NA,TRBV4-3,TGCGCCAGCAGCCAAGAGTACGATAGCTCTGGAAACACCATATATTTT,CASSQEYDSSGNTIYF
TRBJ2-7,NA,NA,TRBV5-1,TGCGCCAGCAGCTTGGCGGGGGATCGCTACGAGCAGTACTTC,CASSLAGDRYEQYF
TRBJ1-2,NA,NA,TRBV13,TGTGCCAGCAGCTTAGGGGGGCAGCAGGGTAACTATGGCTACACCTTC,CASSLGGQQGNYGYTF
TRBJ1-3,once,NA,TRBV4-2,TGTGCCAGCAGCCAAAATACAGGGCCAAGCTCTGGAAACACCATATATTTT,CASSQNTGPSSGNTIYF
TRBJ2-3,NA,NA,TRBV27,TGTGCCAGCAGTTTCTCTCAGCGAGATACGCAGTATTTT,CASSFSQRDTQYF
TRBJ2-7,once,TRBD1,TRBV6-1,TGTGCCAGCAGCCAACGGGACAGCTACGAGCAGTACTTC,CASSQRDSYEQYF
TRBJ1-1,NA,NA,TRBV7-9,TGTGCCAGCAGCCGGGAAGCGGGCACTGAAGCTTTCTTT,CASSREAGTEAFF
TRBJ2-5,NA,TRBD2,TRBV11-2,TGTGCCAGCAGCTCCCGACTAGCGGGGGGACTAAGATCGGGGACCCAGTACTTC,CASSSRLAGGLRSGTQYF
TRBJ2-7,NA,NA,TRBV11-3,TGTGCCAGCAGCTTAGTAGAACAGCTGCTCTACGAGCAGTACTTC,CASSLVEQLLYEQYF
TRBJ2-2,NA,TRBD2,TRBV14,TGTGCCAGCAGCCGTCTAACTAGCGGGAGTCGGTCCGGGGAGCTGTTTTTT,CASSRLTSGSRSGELFF